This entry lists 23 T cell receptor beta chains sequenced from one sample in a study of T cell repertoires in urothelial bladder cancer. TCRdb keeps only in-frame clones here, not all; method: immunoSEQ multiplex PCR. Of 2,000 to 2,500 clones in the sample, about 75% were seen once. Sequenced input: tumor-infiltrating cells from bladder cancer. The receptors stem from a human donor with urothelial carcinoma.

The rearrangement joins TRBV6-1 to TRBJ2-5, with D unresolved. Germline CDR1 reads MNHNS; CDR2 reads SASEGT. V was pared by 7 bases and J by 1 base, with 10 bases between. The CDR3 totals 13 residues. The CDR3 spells CASNQQSQETQYF. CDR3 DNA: TGTGCCAGCAACCAGCAATCCCAAGAGACCCAGTACTTC.

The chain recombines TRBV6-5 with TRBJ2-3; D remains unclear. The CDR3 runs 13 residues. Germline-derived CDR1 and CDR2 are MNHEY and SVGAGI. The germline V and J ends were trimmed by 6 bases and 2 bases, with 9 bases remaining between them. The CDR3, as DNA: TGTGCCAGCAGGATCCCCGCCACAGATACGCAGTATTTT. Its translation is CASRIPATDTQYF.

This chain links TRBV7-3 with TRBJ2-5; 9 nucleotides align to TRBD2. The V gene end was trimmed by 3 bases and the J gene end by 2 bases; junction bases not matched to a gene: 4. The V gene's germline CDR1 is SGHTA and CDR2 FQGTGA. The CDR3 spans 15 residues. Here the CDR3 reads CASSFGAGGQETQYF. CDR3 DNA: TGTGCCAGCAGCTTTGGTGCGGGGGGGCAAGAGACCCAGTACTTC. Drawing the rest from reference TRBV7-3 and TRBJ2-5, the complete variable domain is GAGVSQTPSNKVTEKGKYVELRCDPISGHTALYWYRQSLGQGPEFLIYFQGTGAADDSGLPNDRFFAVRPEGSVSTLKIQRTERGDSAVYLCASSFGAGGQETQYFGPGTRLLVL.

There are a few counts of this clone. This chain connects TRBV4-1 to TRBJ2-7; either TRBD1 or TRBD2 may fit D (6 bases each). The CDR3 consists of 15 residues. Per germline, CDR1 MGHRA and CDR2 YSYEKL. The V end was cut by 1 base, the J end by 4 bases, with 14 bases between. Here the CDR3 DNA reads TGCGCCAGCAGCCAAGCGGGGGCGGTAGAATACGAGCAGTACTTC. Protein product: CASSQAGAVEYEQYF.

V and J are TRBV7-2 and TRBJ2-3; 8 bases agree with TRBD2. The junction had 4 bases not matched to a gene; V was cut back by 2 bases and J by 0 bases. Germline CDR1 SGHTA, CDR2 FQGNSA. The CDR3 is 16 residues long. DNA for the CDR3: TGTGCCAGCAGCTTACTAGCGGGCCTTAGCACAGATACGCAGTATTTT. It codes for CASSLLAGLSTDTQYF.

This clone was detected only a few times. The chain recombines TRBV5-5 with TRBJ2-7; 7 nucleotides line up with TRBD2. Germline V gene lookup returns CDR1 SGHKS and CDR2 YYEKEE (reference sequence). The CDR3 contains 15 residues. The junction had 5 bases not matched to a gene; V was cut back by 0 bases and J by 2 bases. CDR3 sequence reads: CASSLGTSGTYEQYF. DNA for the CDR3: TGTGCCAGCAGCTTGGGAACAAGCGGGACCTACGAGCAGTACTTC.

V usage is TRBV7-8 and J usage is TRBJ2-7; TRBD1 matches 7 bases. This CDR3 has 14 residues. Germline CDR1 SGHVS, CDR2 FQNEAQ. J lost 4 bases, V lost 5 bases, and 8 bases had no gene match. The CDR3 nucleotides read TGTGCCAGCAGCCCAAGACAGGGAGAGTACGAGCAGTACTTC. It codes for CASSPRQGEYEQYF. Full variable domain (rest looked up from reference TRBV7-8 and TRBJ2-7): GAGVSQSPRYKVAKRGQDVALRCDPISGHVSLFWYQQALGQGPEFLTYFQNEAQLDKSGLPSDRFFAERPEGSVSTLKIQRTQQEDSAVYLCASSPRQGEYEQYFGPGTRLTVT.

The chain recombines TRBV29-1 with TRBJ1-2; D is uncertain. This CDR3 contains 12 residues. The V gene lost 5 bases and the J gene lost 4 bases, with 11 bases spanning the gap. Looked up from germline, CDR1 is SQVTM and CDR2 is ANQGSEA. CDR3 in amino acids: CSVSRVGYGYTF. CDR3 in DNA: TGCAGCGTTTCCCGGGTCGGCTATGGCTACACCTTC.

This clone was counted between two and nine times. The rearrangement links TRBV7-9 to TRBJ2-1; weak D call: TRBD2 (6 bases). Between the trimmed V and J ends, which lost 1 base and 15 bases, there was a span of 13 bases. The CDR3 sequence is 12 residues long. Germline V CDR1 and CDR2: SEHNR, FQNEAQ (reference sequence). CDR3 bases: TGTGCCAGCAGCTTAGGGAGGGACCCCCCGTTCTTC. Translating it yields CASSLGRDPPFF.

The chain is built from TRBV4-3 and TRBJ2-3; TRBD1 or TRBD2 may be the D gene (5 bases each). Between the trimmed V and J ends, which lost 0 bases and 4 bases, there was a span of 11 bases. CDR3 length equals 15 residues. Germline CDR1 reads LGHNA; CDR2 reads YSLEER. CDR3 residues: CASSQEGQGADTQYF. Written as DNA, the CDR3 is TGCGCCAGCAGCCAAGAGGGGCAGGGAGCAGATACGCAGTATTTT.

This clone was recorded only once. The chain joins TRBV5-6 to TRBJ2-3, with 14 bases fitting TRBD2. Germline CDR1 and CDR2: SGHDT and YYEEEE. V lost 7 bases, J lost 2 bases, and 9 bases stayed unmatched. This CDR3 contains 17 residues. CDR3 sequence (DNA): TGTGCCAGCTGCCGACTAGCGGGAGGGATGTTCACAGATACGCAGTATTTT. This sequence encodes CASCRLAGGMFTDTQYF.

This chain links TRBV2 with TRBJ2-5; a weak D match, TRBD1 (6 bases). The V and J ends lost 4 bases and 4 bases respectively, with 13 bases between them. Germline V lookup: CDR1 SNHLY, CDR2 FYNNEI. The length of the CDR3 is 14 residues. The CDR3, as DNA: TGTGCCAGCAGTGGGGTACAGGGACCAGAGACCCAGTACTTC. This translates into CASSGVQGPETQYF.

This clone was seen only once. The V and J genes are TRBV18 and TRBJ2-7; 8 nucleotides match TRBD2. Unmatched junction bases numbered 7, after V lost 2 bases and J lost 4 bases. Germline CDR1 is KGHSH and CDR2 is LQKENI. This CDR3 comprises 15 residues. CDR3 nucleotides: TGTGCCAGCTCACCAGTAACGGGGGGGCCGTACGAGCAGTACTTC. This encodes CASSPVTGGPYEQYF.

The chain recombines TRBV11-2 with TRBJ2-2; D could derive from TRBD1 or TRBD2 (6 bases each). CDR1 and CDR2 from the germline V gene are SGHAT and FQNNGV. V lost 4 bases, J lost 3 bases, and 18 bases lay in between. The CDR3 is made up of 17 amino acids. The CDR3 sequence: CASSSWRGRGHTGELFF. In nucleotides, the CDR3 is TGTGCCAGCAGCTCGTGGAGGGGCCGGGGGCACACCGGGGAGCTGTTTTTT.

The DNA for the CDR3 is TGTGCCAGCAGCTTGAGGCAGGGGGCAACAGATACGCAGTATTTT. Its translation: CASSLRQGATDTQYF. The chain recombines TRBV7-6 with TRBJ2-3; 8 bases align to TRBD1. The CDR3 loop spans 15 amino acids. V was clipped by 3 bases and J by 3 bases; unmatched bases: 5. Germline V CDR1 and CDR2: SGHVS, FNYEAQ.

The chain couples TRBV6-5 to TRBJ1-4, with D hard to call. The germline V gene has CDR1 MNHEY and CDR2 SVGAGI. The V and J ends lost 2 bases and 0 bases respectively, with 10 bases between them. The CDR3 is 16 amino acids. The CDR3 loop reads CASSYTYSATNEKLFF. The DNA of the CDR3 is TGTGCCAGCAGTTACACCTACAGTGCAACTAATGAAAAACTGTTTTTT.

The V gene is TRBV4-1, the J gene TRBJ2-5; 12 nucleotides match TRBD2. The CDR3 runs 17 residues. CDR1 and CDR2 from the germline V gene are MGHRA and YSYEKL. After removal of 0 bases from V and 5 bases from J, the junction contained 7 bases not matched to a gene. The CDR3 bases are TGCGCCAGCAGCCAAGATATGCTAGCGGGGGGGCCGGAGACCCAGTACTTC. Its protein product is CASSQDMLAGGPETQYF.

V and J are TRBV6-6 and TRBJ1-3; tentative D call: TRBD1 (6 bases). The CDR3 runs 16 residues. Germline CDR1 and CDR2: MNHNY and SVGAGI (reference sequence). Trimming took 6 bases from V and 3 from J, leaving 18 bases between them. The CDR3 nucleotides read TGTGCCAGCAGCTTCCGTGGGGGGCAGGGTGGAAACACCATATATTTT. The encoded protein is CASSFRGGQGGNTIYF.

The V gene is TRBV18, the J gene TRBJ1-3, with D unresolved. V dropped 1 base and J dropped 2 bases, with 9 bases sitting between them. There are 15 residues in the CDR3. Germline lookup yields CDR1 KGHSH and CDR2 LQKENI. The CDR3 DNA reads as TGTGCCAGCTCACCACAGGGAGGGACTGGAAACACCATATATTTT. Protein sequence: CASSPQGGTGNTIYF.

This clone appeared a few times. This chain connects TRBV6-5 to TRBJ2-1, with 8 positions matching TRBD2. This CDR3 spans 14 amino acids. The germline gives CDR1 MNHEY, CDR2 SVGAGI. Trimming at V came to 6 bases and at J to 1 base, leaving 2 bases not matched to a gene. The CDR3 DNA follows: TGTGCCAGCAGAGGGACTAGGTCCTACAATGAGCAGTTCTTC. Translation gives CASRGTRSYNEQFF.

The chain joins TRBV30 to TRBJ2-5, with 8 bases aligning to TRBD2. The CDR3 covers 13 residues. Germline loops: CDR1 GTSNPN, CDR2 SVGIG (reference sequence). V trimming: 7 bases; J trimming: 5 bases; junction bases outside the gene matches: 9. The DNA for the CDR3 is TGTGCCTTAGCGGGGCGGCGAGGGGAGACCCAGTACTTC. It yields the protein CALAGRRGETQYF.

CDR3 nucleotide sequence: TGTGCTAGTGGTTTACAGGGAGGAATCACTGAAGCTTTCTTT. This gives the protein CASGLQGGITEAFF. The chain recombines TRBV12-5 with TRBJ1-1; tentative D call: TRBD1 (6 bases). This CDR3 has 14 amino acids. V lost 3 bases and J lost 4, with 12 bases in between. Per the germline V gene, CDR1 is LGHNT and CDR2 is FRNRAP.

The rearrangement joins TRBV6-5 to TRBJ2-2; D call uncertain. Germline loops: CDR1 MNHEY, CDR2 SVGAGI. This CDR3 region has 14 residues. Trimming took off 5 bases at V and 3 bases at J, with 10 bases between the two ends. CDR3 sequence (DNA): TGTGCCAGCAGTCTCGGACGGTACACCGGGGAGCTGTTTTTT. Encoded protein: CASSLGRYTGELFF.